This T cell receptor beta chain was sequenced during a study of T cells and copy number aberrations in small-cell lung cancer (dated by TCRdb to about 2021). At the level of the whole study: TCR repertoire sequencing was paired with whole-exome sequencing of the same tumor regions to relate T cell metrics to mutations and copy number aberrations. Tumor TCR data were available for some 16 patients, and under 15 patients had TCR data from both tumor and normal tissue.

The donors were limited-stage small-cell lung cancer patients whose surgical resection took place in Hangzhou, China, between the late 2000s and the early 2020s. Every donor underwent upfront surgery with no preoperative chemotherapy or radiotherapy, and no donor received immunotherapy either before or after surgery. Each of the 15 to 20 patients in the sequenced cohort was a smoker or a heavy second-hand smoker. To represent spatial heterogeneity of the primary tumors, three regions were collected from each tumor FFPE block using a grid approach. To enrich for malignant cells, tumor regions underwent macrodissection, and selection was restricted to regions expected to yield at least 150 ng DNA. The study used multi-region TCR-beta sequencing of resected limited-stage small-cell lung cancers together with tumor-adjacent lung tissue to characterize T cell repertoire heterogeneity. The AllPrep DNA/RNA FFPE Kit (Qiagen) was used to extract genomic DNA from FFPE tissue.

On this clone: This receptor's antigen is unknown. No much larger clone is present one base from it, and per-base qualities are unavailable.

TCR-beta CDR3 regions were amplified from genomic DNA with the immunoSEQ hsTCRB Kit using multiplexed V- and J-gene primers. Unique DNA barcodes were added in a second PCR, and the samples were pooled together with a negative control and a positive control. The pooled TCR-beta libraries were sequenced using a 150-cycle paired-end protocol on an Illumina MiSeq. Turning to the authors' computational methods: Raw sequencing data were processed by Adaptive Biotechnologies into a report containing normalized, annotated TCR-beta repertoires. T-cell density was calculated by normalizing TCR-beta templates to usable DNA, with usable DNA estimated through amplification of housekeeping genes. Clonality was defined as 1 minus Pielou's evenness, while richness was a count of unique rearrangements. Three measures quantified intratumor TCR heterogeneity between regions: the Jaccard index, the Morisita overlap index, and the proportion of shared top-20 clonotypes. TCRdb stores this immuneACCESS table with in-frame sequences only. Part of the clones is absent; in the studies checked, under half of the shortfall reflects unresolved V genes, and no reason is known for the rest. That table gives V, J and clone size, and the DNA gave D and trimming. In this sample the table shows about 730 clones, approximately 90% of which occur a single time. The ten top clones hold roughly 4.5% of the sample.

Here is what the overall study found, with its caveats: Compared with adjacent lung tissue, tumors showed lower T-cell density, richness and clonality, although the density difference was not significant. All specimens consisted of formalin-fixed paraffin-embedded tissue, which is known to introduce sequencing artifacts. Higher copy number aberration burden was negatively correlated with tumor T-cell density, richness and clonality. Because surgical resection is uncommon in small-cell lung cancer, the study was limited by a small sample size, and the findings need validation. The TCR repertoire varied greatly across regions, with roughly 79.9-97.7% of clones confined to one region, an overlap lower than in localized NSCLC.

The germline V gene yields SGHRS for CDR1 and YFSETQ for CDR2. For this chain, trimming is 4 bases at the V end and 9 bases at the J end, and the number of junction bases without a gene match is 10. The CDR3 measures 14 amino acids from cysteine to phenylalanine. Just the 42-base CDR3 DNA is kept, in frame starting at base 1. The sample comprised tumor tissue. The receptor was isolated from a man aged 55 to 69 with small cell lung cancer. Rearrangement joined TRBV5-1 to TRBJ2-7, with 10 central nucleotides matching TRBD1. The CDR3 reads as follows: CASSVDRGPYVQYF. The nucleotides read TGCGCCAGCAGCGTAGACAGGGGGCCTTATGTGCAGTACTTC.